These 18 T cell receptor beta chains originate from one sample sequenced in a study of shared clonotypes between healthy human individuals. Using immunoSEQ multiplex PCR, the repertoire was profiled, and TCRdb retains in-frame clones only, with some absent. The data contain more than 1,200,000 clones, around 98.5% of them singletons. What was sequenced was naive CD4+ T cells sorted from blood. Subset specified: CD45RA+ positively selected. Every receptor here comes from a man under 40 in good health.

With respect to this clone: This same CDR3 is encoded by further DNA sequences in the sample. The chain is built from TRBV9 and TRBJ1-1; no reliable D call. The germline CDR1 and CDR2 sequences are SGDLS and YYNGEE. This CDR3 comprises 13 residues. The ends were cut back, 0 bases at V and 1 base at J, with 4 bases in the middle. CDR3 region: CASSVAKNTEAFF. CDR3 sequence (DNA): TGTGCCAGCAGCGTAGCCAAGAACACTGAAGCTTTCTTT.

In DNA, the CDR3 is TGTGCCATGAATATATCAAGGGTCAATGGTGGGGAGCTGTTTTTT. It specifies CAMNISRVNGGELFF. The V gene is TRBV2, the J gene TRBJ2-2; D uncertain. Germline assignment: CDR1 SNHLY and CDR2 FYNNEI. The CDR3 has 15 residues. Deletions cut 10 bases from V and 8 bases from J, with 23 bases between. Full variable domain (remainder filled in from reference TRBV2 and TRBJ2-2): EPEVTQTPSHQVTQMGQEVILRCVPISNHLYFYWYRQILGQKVEFLVSFYNNEISEKSEIFDDQFSVERPDGSNFTLKIRSTKLEDSAMYFCAMNISRVNGGELFFGEGSRLTVL.

V and J are TRBV4-1 and TRBJ1-2; D unclear. The CDR3 is 17 residues long. The V end was cut by 4 bases, the J end by 3 bases, with 21 bases between. Germline V gives CDR1 MGHRA, CDR2 YSYEKL. CDR3 in DNA: TGCGCCAGCAGCCCCACCCCTACGATCGGGAGGGACTATGGCTACACCTTC. It codes for CASSPTPTIGRDYGYTF.

V and J are TRBV18 and TRBJ1-1; D ambiguous. V lost 2 bases, J lost 3 bases, and 10 bases lay in between. Germline assignment: CDR1 KGHSH and CDR2 LQKENI. This CDR3 spans 14 amino acids. The CDR3 DNA is TGTGCCAGCTCACCAACGGCGGTTCACACTGAAGCTTTCTTT. Encoded protein: CASSPTAVHTEAFF.

The table lists this clone with a count of one. The chain recombines TRBV18 with TRBJ2-1; 8 bases map to TRBD1. The CDR3 sequence is 14 residues long. V lost 6 bases to trimming and J lost 5 bases; unmatched junction nucleotides: 6. Germline values: CDR1 KGHSH, CDR2 LQKENI. CDR3: CASSMGRGHNEQFF. The CDR3 DNA is TGTGCCAGCTCCATGGGCAGGGGGCACAATGAGCAGTTCTTC.

This sequence joins TRBV4-2 and TRBJ2-2; D is unclear. The CDR3 loop spans 13 amino acids. V lost 1 base and J lost 14, with 14 bases in between. Germline CDR1 and CDR2: LGHNA and YNFKEQ. Here the CDR3 DNA reads TGTGCCAGCAGCCAAGCGGTCCGCCTGAAACTGTTTTTT. Translated: CASSQAVRLKLFF.

This sequence joins TRBV11-2 and TRBJ2-7; D is undetermined. This CDR3 region has 13 residues. V lost 3 bases to trimming and J lost 5 bases, with 11 bases between them. Germline loops: CDR1 SGHAT, CDR2 FQNNGV. The CDR3 loop is CASSFEVPNEQYF. CDR3 DNA: TGTGCCAGCAGCTTCGAGGTCCCTAACGAGCAGTACTTC.

V is TRBV5-1 and J is TRBJ2-3; 8 nucleotides agree with TRBD1. Trimming took 6 bases from V and 2 from J; bases not matched to a gene: 8. Germline CDR1 and CDR2: SGHRS and YFSETQ. The CDR3 consists of 15 residues. The DNA of the CDR3 is TGCGCCAGCAACACTATACAGGGGGTCACAGATACGCAGTATTTT. It yields the protein CASNTIQGVTDTQYF.

The V and J genes are TRBV5-1 and TRBJ1-2; D is unclear. The ends were cut back, 4 bases at V and 2 bases at J, with 12 bases in the middle. CDR1 is SGHRS, CDR2 YFSETQ, per germline. The CDR3 consists of 14 residues. Written as DNA, the CDR3 is TGCGCCAGCAGCCGAGAAACATCGAACTATGGCTACACCTTC. Its translation: CASSRETSNYGYTF.

The chain couples TRBV10-3 to TRBJ1-2, with TRBD1 as a possible D gene (6 bases). CDR3 length: 13 residues. Trimming removed 6 bases from V and 8 bases from J, with 16 bases in between. Germline V lookup: CDR1 ENHRY, CDR2 SYGVKD. The CDR3 here is CAISGEAGAGYTF. For the CDR3, the DNA is TGTGCCATCAGCGGGGAGGCAGGGGCAGGCTACACCTTC.

About this clone itself: The same CDR3 also results from other DNA sequences found in this sample. The rearrangement uses TRBV9 and TRBJ2-7; D is possibly TRBD1 (5 bases). Deletions cut 0 bases from V and 1 base from J, with 8 bases between. The CDR3 is 14 amino acids. From germline, CDR1 is SGDLS and CDR2 YYNGEE. The CDR3 DNA reads as TGTGCCAGCAGCGTAGCAGCAGGGTCCTACGAGCAGTACTTC. Protein: CASSVAAGSYEQYF. Based on the CDR3 plus reference TRBV9 and TRBJ2-7, the full variable domain is DSGVTQTPKHLITATGQRVTLRCSPRSGDLSVYWYQQSLDQGLQFLIQYYNGEERAKGNILERFSAQQFPDLHSELNLSSLELGDSALYFCASSVAAGSYEQYFGPGTRLTVT.

The gene calls are TRBV5-6 and TRBJ1-2; D remains unclear. V shed 4 bases and J shed 4 bases, with 29 bases lying between them. The CDR3 length is 19 residues. Germline lookup yields CDR1 SGHDT and CDR2 YYEEEE. Here the CDR3 DNA reads TGTGCCAGCAGCCCCCGACTCTCCCCTGGACGAGGGAAGGTCTATGGCTACACCTTC. As protein: CASSPRLSPGRGKVYGYTF.

This sequence joins TRBV29-1 and TRBJ2-4; D unclear. V shed 4 bases and J shed 5 bases, with 12 bases lying between them. The CDR3 contains 13 residues. The germline gives CDR1 SQVTM, CDR2 ANQGSEA. The CDR3 bases are TGCAGCGTTGCCCCGGGTGCCCAAAACATTCAGTACTTC. Translating gives CSVAPGAQNIQYF.

This clone was detected only once. The chain couples TRBV28 to TRBJ2-7; tentatively, D is TRBD2 (7 bases). Germline V gives CDR1 MDHEN, CDR2 SYDVKM. The CDR3 consists of 15 residues. The ends were cut back, 5 bases at V and 4 bases at J, with 18 bases in the middle. The CDR3 reads CASSRSGGAQYEQYF. CDR3 DNA sequence: TGTGCCAGCAGTCGTTCTGGGGGGGCGCAGTACGAGCAGTACTTC.

This clone was recorded once. The rearrangement joins TRBV4-3 to TRBJ2-7; perhaps TRBD2 as D (6 bases). The germline V and J ends were trimmed by 0 bases and 3 bases, with 12 bases remaining between them. This CDR3 region has 15 residues. The germline V gene encodes CDR1 LGHNA and CDR2 YSLEER. In DNA form, the CDR3 reads TGCGCCAGCAGCCAAGAGGGGCGCGGGGTCTACGAGCAGTACTTC. Its protein product is CASSQEGRGVYEQYF.

This rearrangement joins TRBV7-8 to TRBJ1-1; 10 nucleotides line up with TRBD1. The V segment lost 5 bases and the J segment 0 bases; nucleotides outside the gene matches: 6. The CDR3 runs to 16 residues. Germline assignment: CDR1 SGHVS and CDR2 FQNEAQ. This CDR3 is CASSPRTGGMNTEAFF. The CDR3 DNA sequence: TGTGCCAGCAGCCCCCGGACAGGGGGAATGAACACTGAAGCTTTCTTT.

The sample holds one count of this clone. V is TRBV4-1 and J is TRBJ2-7; 7 nucleotides line up with TRBD1. Germline CDR1 is MGHRA and CDR2 is YSYEKL. The V and J ends lost 0 bases and 2 bases, in that order; junction bases with no gene match: 13. The CDR3 is 18 residues long. The DNA of the CDR3 is TGCGCCAGCAGCCAAGATCCTAATCATCAGACAGGGCCCTACGAGCAGTACTTC. Its protein product is CASSQDPNHQTGPYEQYF.

The V gene is TRBV18, the J gene TRBJ1-3, with TRBD1 matching 7 bases. This CDR3 has 15 residues. The ends lost 6 bases at V and 2 bases at J; junction bases unmatched: 7. The V gene's germline CDR1 is KGHSH and CDR2 LQKENI. The CDR3 sequence: CASSGTGTAGNTIYF. The CDR3 DNA sequence: TGTGCCAGCTCGGGAACGGGGACAGCTGGAAACACCATATATTTT.